This is a list of T cell receptor beta chains from one sample in a study of T cell responses to AZD1222 COVID-19 vaccine. Assay used: immunoSEQ multiplex PCR; TCRdb lists only in-frame clones, some missing. The sample lists about 100,000 clones, roughly 88% occurring once. The source material was peripheral blood, sampled on day 0 of AZD1222 vaccination. The receptor source for this set is an adult in good health. The CDR3 runs from the conserved cysteine through the conserved F or W. A D gene is named only where the DNA matches it firmly. Not every row has a clone size; where given, it reads once, few, many or a size class.

V gene: TRBV19
J gene: TRBJ2-6
D gene: -
clone size: -
CDR3 DNA: TGTGCCAGTAGTATGACTAGAACTTTCTCTGGGGCCAACGTCCTGACTTTC
CDR3 protein: CASSMTRTFSGANVLTF

V gene: TRBV12-3/TRBV12-4
J gene: TRBJ1-2
D gene: -
clone size: -
CDR3 DNA: TGTGCCAGCAGTCTGCGACAATACGGCTACACCTTC
CDR3 protein: CASSLRQYGYTF

V gene: TRBV28
J gene: TRBJ2-1
D gene: TRBD1
clone size: -
CDR3 DNA: TGTGCCAGCAGTCCCCCGACAGGGGTCCCCTACAATGAGCAGTTCTTC
CDR3 protein: CASSPPTGVPYNEQFF

V gene: TRBV30
J gene: TRBJ2-5
D gene: -
clone size: few
CDR3 DNA: TGTGCCTGGAGTTTCGAACTACAAGAGACCCAGTACTTC
CDR3 protein: CAWSFELQETQYF

V gene: TRBV5-6
J gene: TRBJ2-1
D gene: TRBD1
clone size: -
CDR3 DNA: TGTGCCAGCAGCTTCAGGACAGGGTCCTACAATGAGCAGTTCTTC
CDR3 protein: CASSFRTGSYNEQFF

V gene: TRBV4-2
J gene: TRBJ2-5
D gene: -
clone size: once
CDR3 DNA: TGTGCCAGCAGCCAAGACGGGGAAGAGACCCAGTACTTC
CDR3 protein: CASSQDGEETQYF

V gene: TRBV10-3
J gene: TRBJ1-1
D gene: -
clone size: -
CDR3 DNA: TGTGCCATCAGAGTAGAGGTCATGAACACTGAAGCTTTCTTT
CDR3 protein: CAIRVEVMNTEAFF

V gene: TRBV4-1
J gene: TRBJ1-1
D gene: TRBD1
clone size: -
CDR3 DNA: TGCGCCAGCAGCCAAGGACGTGACAGGGTCTTGAGGACTGAAGCTTTCTTT
CDR3 protein: CASSQGRDRVLRTEAFF

V gene: TRBV6-5
J gene: TRBJ2-1
D gene: TRBD2
clone size: -
CDR3 DNA: TGTGCCAGCAGTTACTCATCTACCCTAGCGGTCAATGAGCAGTTCTTC
CDR3 protein: CASSYSSTLAVNEQFF

V gene: TRBV19
J gene: TRBJ2-3
D gene: TRBD1
clone size: -
CDR3 DNA: TGTGCCAGTCGGGACAGGGGGGCTCACAACACAGATACGCAGTATTTT
CDR3 protein: CASRDRGAHNTDTQYF

V gene: TRBV19
J gene: TRBJ1-5
D gene: -
clone size: -
CDR3 DNA: TGTGCCAGTAGTATAACAGGGAGCGGCAATCAGCCCCAGCATTTT
CDR3 protein: CASSITGSGNQPQHF

V gene: TRBV9
J gene: TRBJ2-1
D gene: -
clone size: -
CDR3 DNA: TGTGCCAGCAGCGGAGGGGGGTCTGGCGGGAGCCTCAATGAGCAGTTCTTC
CDR3 protein: CASSGGGSGGSLNEQFF

V gene: TRBV5-1
J gene: TRBJ2-7
D gene: TRBD1
clone size: -
CDR3 DNA: TGCGCCAGCAGCTTAGGGACAGGCGTCTCCTACGAGCAGTACTTC
CDR3 protein: CASSLGTGVSYEQYF

V gene: TRBV4-3
J gene: TRBJ1-5
D gene: TRBD1
clone size: -
CDR3 DNA: TGCGCCAGCAGCCAAGATTCCCAGGGGGTTCAGCCCCAGCATTTT
CDR3 protein: CASSQDSQGVQPQHF

V gene: TRBV24-1
J gene: TRBJ2-1
D gene: -
clone size: -
CDR3 DNA: TGTGCCACCAGTGGCCTCAATGAGCAGTTCTTC
CDR3 protein: CATSGLNEQFF

V gene: TRBV28
J gene: TRBJ2-7
D gene: TRBD1
clone size: -
CDR3 DNA: TGTGCCAGCAGTTCCGACAGGGGGCAATCTTACGAGCAGTACTTC
CDR3 protein: CASSSDRGQSYEQYF

V gene: TRBV5-1
J gene: TRBJ1-1
D gene: -
clone size: -
CDR3 DNA: TGCGCCAGCAGCCTCAGGGAGAGAGGGACTGAAGCTTTCTTT
CDR3 protein: CASSLRERGTEAFF

V gene: TRBV19
J gene: TRBJ2-7
D gene: -
clone size: few
CDR3 DNA: TGTGCCACCTCAGAAGGGAGCTCCTACGAGCAGTACTTC
CDR3 protein: CATSEGSSYEQYF

V gene: TRBV28
J gene: TRBJ2-1
D gene: -
clone size: -
CDR3 DNA: TGTGCCAGCAGTCAACTGGGGCAGGGAATCGATGAGCAGTTCTTC
CDR3 protein: CASSQLGQGIDEQFF

V gene: TRBV28
J gene: TRBJ1-6
D gene: -
clone size: -
CDR3 DNA: TGTGCCAGCAGTTTGGTTTTTCGTTACTATAATTCACCCCTCCACTTT
CDR3 protein: CASSLVFRYYNSPLHF

V gene: TRBV5-6
J gene: TRBJ2-5
D gene: -
clone size: once
CDR3 DNA: TGTGCCAGCAGCCGCCCTCCCTTGGACAGCCTAATTCAAGAGACCCAGTACTTC
CDR3 protein: CASSRPPLDSLIQETQYF

V gene: TRBV6-5
J gene: TRBJ2-7
D gene: TRBD1
clone size: -
CDR3 DNA: TGTGCCAGCAGTTACGACAGGGCCACCTACGAGCAGTACTTC
CDR3 protein: CASSYDRATYEQYF

V gene: TRBV2
J gene: TRBJ1-1
D gene: TRBD1
clone size: -
CDR3 DNA: TGTGCCAGCAGCTTTCGCACAGGGGACCTTGAAGCTTTCTTT
CDR3 protein: CASSFRTGDLEAFF

V gene: TRBV19
J gene: TRBJ1-5
D gene: -
clone size: -
CDR3 DNA: TGTGCCAGTAGTTTGGGGGCCGGGCAGCCCCAGCATTTT
CDR3 protein: CASSLGAGQPQHF

V gene: TRBV4-1
J gene: TRBJ1-5
D gene: -
clone size: -
CDR3 DNA: TGCGCCAGCAGCCAAGACATCGGAGGGGGAACTGGACAGCCCCAGCATTTT
CDR3 protein: CASSQDIGGGTGQPQHF

V gene: TRBV7-6
J gene: TRBJ2-7
D gene: -
clone size: -
CDR3 DNA: TGTGCCAGCAGCTTAGAGGCGGACTACTCCTACGAGCAGTACTTC
CDR3 protein: CASSLEADYSYEQYF

V gene: TRBV2
J gene: TRBJ1-2
D gene: TRBD1
clone size: -
CDR3 DNA: TGTGCCAGCAGAGCAGGGACAGGGGGCCGTGGCTACACCTTC
CDR3 protein: CASRAGTGGRGYTF

V gene: TRBV7-6
J gene: TRBJ2-2
D gene: TRBD1
clone size: -
CDR3 DNA: TGTGCCAGCAGCTTAGCGCGCGGACAGGGGACCGGGGAGCTGTTTTTT
CDR3 protein: CASSLARGQGTGELFF

V gene: TRBV6-2/TRBV6-3
J gene: TRBJ2-7
D gene: TRBD2
clone size: once
CDR3 DNA: TGTGCCAGCAGACCTAGCGAGCGGGGTTCCTACGAGCAGTACTTC
CDR3 protein: CASRPSERGSYEQYF

V gene: TRBV7-9
J gene: TRBJ2-7
D gene: -
clone size: once
CDR3 DNA: TGTGCCAGCAGCATCCAAGGACAGAACTACGAGCAGTACTTC
CDR3 protein: CASSIQGQNYEQYF

V gene: TRBV7-9
J gene: TRBJ2-7
D gene: TRBD2
clone size: -
CDR3 DNA: TGTGCCAGCAGCTTAGATTTGGGACTAGCGGGTGAAGCCTACGAGCAGTACTTC
CDR3 protein: CASSLDLGLAGEAYEQYF

V gene: TRBV21-1
J gene: TRBJ2-5
D gene: -
clone size: -
CDR3 DNA: TGTGCCAGCAGCAAAGCTAGGACCCAAGAGACCCAGTACTTC
CDR3 protein: CASSKARTQETQYF

V gene: TRBV6-2/TRBV6-3
J gene: TRBJ2-7
D gene: TRBD2
clone size: -
CDR3 DNA: TGTGCCAGCAGTTACGCGCGGGAGGGCCAGGACGAGCAGTACTTC
CDR3 protein: CASSYAREGQDEQYF

V gene: TRBV5-1
J gene: TRBJ2-1
D gene: TRBD2
clone size: -
CDR3 DNA: TGCGCCAGCTACGCCGGGACTAGCGGGATTTCGGAGCAGTTCTTC
CDR3 protein: CASYAGTSGISEQFF

V gene: TRBV5-1
J gene: TRBJ1-1
D gene: -
clone size: -
CDR3 DNA: TGCGCCAGCAGCTTGGAAGGGGGGCTGGTCACTGAAGCTTTCTTT
CDR3 protein: CASSLEGGLVTEAFF

V gene: TRBV9
J gene: TRBJ2-1
D gene: TRBD1
clone size: -
CDR3 DNA: TGTGCCAGCAGCGTAGGCCACTTTACAGGGGACAATGAGCAGTTCTTC
CDR3 protein: CASSVGHFTGDNEQFF

V gene: TRBV5-1
J gene: TRBJ2-7
D gene: -
clone size: -
CDR3 DNA: TGCGCCAGCAGCTTGGGCCGCCAATACGAGCAGTACTTC
CDR3 protein: CASSLGRQYEQYF

V gene: TRBV27
J gene: TRBJ1-5
D gene: -
clone size: -
CDR3 DNA: TGTGCCAGCAGTTTCGGGACCGACAATCAGCCCCAGCATTTT
CDR3 protein: CASSFGTDNQPQHF

V gene: TRBV19
J gene: TRBJ1-4
D gene: -
clone size: few
CDR3 DNA: TGTGCCACCCGGGCGTCGAGTGAAAAACTGTTTTTT
CDR3 protein: CATRASSEKLFF

V gene: TRBV3-1/TRBV3-2
J gene: TRBJ2-5
D gene: TRBD2
clone size: -
CDR3 DNA: TGTGCCAGCAGCCAAGATCCAGCGGGGTGGGAGACCCAGTACTTC
CDR3 protein: CASSQDPAGWETQYF

V gene: TRBV5-1
J gene: TRBJ1-2
D gene: TRBD1
clone size: -
CDR3 DNA: TGCGCCAGCAGCTTCCGGGACAGGGGGCGAACTGGGCAATTTTGGAATGGCTACACCTTC
CDR3 protein: CASSFRDRGRTGQFWNGYTF

V gene: TRBV7-2
J gene: TRBJ1-2
D gene: -
clone size: -
CDR3 DNA: TGTGCCAGCAGCGCCCACACAGGGAGCTATGGCTACACCTTC
CDR3 protein: CASSAHTGSYGYTF

V gene: TRBV28
J gene: TRBJ1-6
D gene: -
clone size: -
CDR3 DNA: TGTGCCAGCACCTATTATATGGGGAACCTCCGGGGGTTTGTTTCACCCCTCCACTTT
CDR3 protein: CASTYYMGNLRGFVSPLHF

V gene: TRBV2
J gene: TRBJ1-2
D gene: TRBD1
clone size: -
CDR3 DNA: TGTGCCAGCAGTGAAGAGGGGGCGGTTGTAAACTATGGCTACACCTTC
CDR3 protein: CASSEEGAVVNYGYTF

V gene: TRBV5-1
J gene: TRBJ1-2
D gene: -
clone size: few
CDR3 DNA: TGCGCCAGCAGCTTGGAGGGCAAGGGACTCTATGGCTACACCTTC
CDR3 protein: CASSLEGKGLYGYTF